This T cell receptor beta chain was identified during a study of T cells after yellow fever vaccination. As TCR cDNA was made by 5'RACE template switching, a universal primer site and UMIs were added. Each CDR3 protein gets one entry after TCRdb re-called the 5' RACE reads with MiXCR. The sample holds 450,000 to 550,000 distinct CDR3 sequences, 20% to 25% seen once. Comments on this clonotype: Its antigen is not known.

Study conclusions and caveats: The secondary response peaked faster, at day 5 versus 15, but was weaker. Abundant clonotypes from the bulk population could get into FACS-sorted repertoires as contaminants. Most clones from primary vaccination resurfaced after the booster (around 97% CD4, more than 75% CD8).

Germline CDR1 MNHEY, CDR2 SVGEGT. The V gene end was trimmed by 2 bases and the J gene end by 0 bases; junction bases not matched to a gene: 3. The CDR3 runs 16 residues. The rearrangement joins TRBV6-2 or TRBV6-3 to TRBJ2-1; 8 bases match TRBD2. Sequenced material: PBMCs, taken less than 25 days after the first yellow fever vaccination. The sequence was obtained from a man younger than 35 who received the YFV17D yellow fever vaccine. The CDR3 loop is CASSYQAGASYNEQFF. CDR3 bases: TGTGCCAGCAGTTACCAAGCGGGGGCCTCCTACAATGAGCAGTTCTTC.